A selection of T cell receptor beta chains follows, all from one sample in a study of technical replicates of blood from several donors. Sequencing was performed with immunoSEQ multiplex PCR; in TCRdb, only in-frame clones are kept and a portion is missing. The table records about 97,000 clones, about 95% of them present only once. Sequences were obtained from T cells isolated from PBMCs. The source of these receptors is a human donor in good health. Each CDR3 is given with its conserved first and last residue. The D gene is left open where the match is weak. Only some rows state a clone size, as once, few, many or a class for expanded clones.

clone size	V gene	D gene	J gene	CDR3 protein	CDR3 DNA
NA	TRBV7-6	TRBD2	TRBJ2-1	CASSPGLAGGNYEQFF	TGTGCCAGCAGCCCCGGACTAGCGGGAGGCAACTATGAGCAGTTCTTC
NA	TRBV6-1	TRBD1	TRBJ1-2	CASTEWDRGYYGYTF	TGTGCCAGCACCGAATGGGACAGGGGATACTATGGCTACACCTTC
NA	TRBV5-6	TRBD2	TRBJ2-5	CASSGASGSFETQYF	TGTGCCAGCAGCGGAGCTAGCGGGAGTTTCGAGACCCAGTACTTC
NA	TRBV2	NA	TRBJ2-7	CAISLEGVSYEQYF	TGTGCCATCTCCCTAGAGGGCGTCTCCTACGAGCAGTACTTC
NA	TRBV7-9	NA	TRBJ2-1	CASSSRGRTEQFF	TGTGCCAGCAGCTCCCGGGGGAGGACTGAGCAGTTCTTC
once	TRBV27	TRBD2	TRBJ2-2	CASSWTSQVGELFF	TGTGCCAGCAGCTGGACTAGCCAAGTCGGGGAGCTGTTTTTT
once	TRBV4-1	NA	TRBJ2-1	CASSYSGSSYNEQFF	TGCGCCAGCAGCTACTCTGGGAGTTCCTACAATGAGCAGTTCTTC
NA	TRBV28	NA	TRBJ1-2	CASSLGSQGHLTLYGYTF	TGTGCCAGCAGTTTAGGTAGCCAGGGGCACCTCACTTTATATGGCTACACCTTC
NA	TRBV5-4	NA	TRBJ1-1	CASRIGATEAFF	TGTGCCAGCAGAATAGGGGCCACTGAAGCTTTCTTT
NA	TRBV2	NA	TRBJ2-1	CASNRDITADEQFF	TGTGCCAGCAACCGGGATATAACGGCCGATGAGCAGTTCTTC
NA	TRBV27	TRBD1	TRBJ1-4	CASSLARTGSEKLFF	TGTGCCAGCAGTTTAGCCCGGACAGGGAGTGAAAAACTGTTTTTT
NA	TRBV4-1	TRBD2	TRBJ2-7	CASSPRESYEQYF	TGCGCCAGCAGCCCGCGGGAGTCCTACGAGCAGTACTTC
NA	TRBV4-3	NA	TRBJ1-3	CASSQDQTASGNTIYF	TGCGCCAGCAGCCAAGACCAGACAGCCTCTGGAAACACCATATATTTT
once	TRBV29-1	NA	TRBJ2-5	CSVDVTKETQYF	TGCAGCGTTGACGTGACAAAAGAGACCCAGTACTTC
NA	TRBV2	TRBD1	TRBJ1-1	CASRVRTGEAEAFF	TGTGCCAGCAGGGTTAGGACAGGGGAAGCTGAAGCTTTCTTT
NA	TRBV19	NA	TRBJ2-6	CASTRQGTPGANVLTF	TGTGCCAGTACGCGGCAGGGGACCCCTGGGGCCAACGTCCTGACTTTC
few	TRBV25-1	TRBD2	TRBJ2-2	CAHGGDTGELFF	TGTGCCCATGGGGGGGACACCGGGGAGCTGTTTTTT
NA	TRBV9	TRBD1	TRBJ1-5	CASSVGTVDQPQHF	TGTGCCAGCAGCGTCGGGACAGTAGATCAGCCCCAGCATTTT
NA	TRBV30	TRBD1	TRBJ1-2	CAWSVQGFPNYGYTF	TGTGCCTGGAGTGTACAGGGGTTTCCTAACTATGGCTACACCTTC
NA	TRBV30	NA	TRBJ1-2	CAWTGRWGGYTF	TGTGCCTGGACGGGCAGGTGGGGCGGCTACACCTTC
NA	TRBV29-1	NA	TRBJ2-5	CSMGPGSVETQYF	TGCAGCATGGGGCCAGGGTCTGTAGAGACCCAGTACTTC
NA	TRBV18	NA	TRBJ1-1	CASSHGDFWNTEAFF	TGTGCCAGCTCACACGGGGACTTCTGGAACACTGAAGCTTTCTTT
once	TRBV28	NA	TRBJ2-2	CASSLSQGGTGELFF	TGTGCCAGCAGTTTGTCCCAGGGTGGGACCGGGGAGCTGTTTTTT
NA	TRBV27	NA	TRBJ1-2	CASSPTLTGGYTF	TGTGCCAGCAGCCCCACCCTCACAGGGGGCTACACCTTC
NA	TRBV2	NA	TRBJ2-5	CASKVELWETQYF	TGTGCCAGCAAAGTGGAGTTGTGGGAGACCCAGTACTTC